The clone carrying this T cell receptor beta chain was observed at least ten times. The antigen remains undetermined. This specimen belongs to a study of T cells in Graves' hyperthyroidism and ophthalmopathy. The germline gives CDR1 DFQATT, CDR2 SNEGSKA (reference sequence). V gave up 6 bases and J gave up 5 bases; unmatched junction bases: 4. There are 13 residues in the CDR3. Uncontrolled infection, other autoimmune disease, pregnancy or lactation led to exclusion. Each diagnosis was grounded in clinical symptoms, serum thyroxine and TRAb, thyroid ultrasound, and orbital computed tomography. Amplification of TCR beta CDR3 regions used RNA as the template. RT-PCR in the first round (using the HTBI primer set) targeted the TCR CDR3. Each CDR3 protein gets one entry after TCRdb re-called the multiplex PCR reads with MiXCR. The data contain about 350,000 distinct CDR3 sequences, around 15% of them seen just once; the ten biggest clones take up roughly 19%.

Study-level findings and limits: Expanded thyroid clonotypes (above 0.001) were mostly also found in blood.

This TCR was sampled from a woman in her sixties with Graves' ophthalmopathy. Sequencing was done on a sample of blood. This sequence joins TRBV20-1 and TRBJ1-6; 7 bases agree with TRBD1. CDR3 bases: TGCAGTGCCGCAGGGGGGAATAATTCACCCCTCCACTTT. Translated, it gives CSAAGGNNSPLHF.